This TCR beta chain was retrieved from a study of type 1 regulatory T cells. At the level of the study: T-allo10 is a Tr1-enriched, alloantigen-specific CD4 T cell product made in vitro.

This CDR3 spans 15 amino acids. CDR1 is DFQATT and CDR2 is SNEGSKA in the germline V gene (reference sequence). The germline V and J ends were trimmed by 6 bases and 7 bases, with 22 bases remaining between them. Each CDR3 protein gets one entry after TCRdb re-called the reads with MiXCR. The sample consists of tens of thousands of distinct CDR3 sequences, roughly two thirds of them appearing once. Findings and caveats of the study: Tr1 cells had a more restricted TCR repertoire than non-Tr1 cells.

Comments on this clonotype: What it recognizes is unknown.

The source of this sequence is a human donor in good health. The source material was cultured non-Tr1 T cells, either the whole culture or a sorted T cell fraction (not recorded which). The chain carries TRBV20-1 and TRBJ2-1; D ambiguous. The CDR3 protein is CSALTVSTGRNEQFF. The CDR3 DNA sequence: TGCAGTGCCCTGACCGTTTCCACTGGGCGGAATGAGCAGTTCTTC.